What follows are 30 T cell receptor beta chains derived from one specimen sequenced in a study of blood T cell repertoires in COVID-19. Assay: immunoSEQ multiplex PCR; the TCRdb copy retains only in-frame clones and omits some. Of 60,000 to 75,000 clones in the sample, 75% to 90% were seen once. The sample was peripheral blood. The receptors come from a human donor in a cohort sampled during active COVID-19.

The CDR3: CASRRETSTGELFF. CDR3 nucleotides: TGCGCCAGCAGGAGGGAAACATCAACCGGGGAGCTGTTTTTT. V and J are TRBV10-1 and TRBJ2-2; the D gene is possibly TRBD2 (5 bases). V lost 6 bases and J 5 bases, leaving 13 bases between the germline ends. CDR3 length: 14 residues. Germline V gene lookup returns CDR1 WNHNN and CDR2 SYGVQD (reference sequence).

This rearrangement joins TRBV9 to TRBJ1-1; 9 bases map to TRBD1. Trimming took 4 bases from V and 2 from J; bases not matched to a gene: 9. In germline, CDR1 is SGDLS, CDR2 YYNGEE. The CDR3 sequence is 16 residues long. The CDR3: CASSPRGTGTNTEAFF. The CDR3 region has the DNA TGTGCCAGCAGCCCGAGAGGGACAGGGACTAACACTGAAGCTTTCTTT.

This rearrangement joins TRBV18 to TRBJ2-7; 9 bases agree with TRBD1. Per the germline V gene, CDR1 is KGHSH and CDR2 is LQKENI. V dropped 5 bases and J dropped 7; count of bases not matched to a gene: 6. CDR3 length equals 13 residues. The CDR3 protein is CASSTDRGVEQYF. The CDR3 DNA reads as TGTGCCAGCTCAACGGACAGGGGAGTTGAGCAGTACTTC.

The chain recombines TRBV2 with TRBJ2-2; tentatively, D is TRBD1 (5 bases). This CDR3 region has 15 residues. Germline CDR1 is SNHLY and CDR2 is FYNNEI. V shed 4 bases and J shed 0 bases, with 9 bases lying between them. The CDR3 DNA reads TGTGCCAGCAGTGTCCAGGGAACGAACACCGGGGAGCTGTTTTTT. Translation: CASSVQGTNTGELFF.

The count of this clone is one. This chain joins TRBV27 and TRBJ1-2; TRBD1 aligns across 8 bases. V lost 5 bases to trimming and J lost 6 bases; unmatched junction nucleotides: 8. This CDR3 is built from 14 residues. Germline assignment: CDR1 MNHEY and CDR2 SMNVEV (reference sequence). CDR3 region: CASSNTGGINGYTF. In nucleotides, the CDR3 is TGTGCCAGCAGTAACACAGGGGGTATTAATGGCTACACCTTC.

This clone appeared a few times. This chain connects TRBV18 to TRBJ1-6; tentative D call: TRBD1 (6 bases). V gave up 6 bases and J gave up 0 bases, with 15 bases separating them. CDR1 and CDR2 (germline): KGHSH, LQKENI. The CDR3 extends over 17 amino acids. The CDR3 DNA is TGTGCCAGCTCGAGGGACATGCCTAGCTCCTATAATTCACCCCTCCACTTT. It encodes CASSRDMPSSYNSPLHF.

V usage is TRBV10-3 and J usage is TRBJ2-7, with TRBD2 matching over 7 bases. V shed 6 bases and J 6 bases; nucleotides not matched to a gene: 14. Per the germline V gene, CDR1 is ENHRY and CDR2 is SYGVKD. The CDR3 extends over 15 amino acids. This CDR3 is CAISGAGGGGPEQYV. The CDR3 bases are TGTGCCATCAGCGGGGCCGGTGGCGGGGGACCCGAGCAGTACGTC.

The chain links TRBV12-3 or TRBV12-4 to TRBJ1-4; D may be TRBD1 (6 bases). The CDR3 is 13 residues long. Trimming stripped 3 bases from V and 7 bases from J, with 9 bases between. CDR3: CASSFRRGEKLFF. The CDR3 DNA follows: TGTGCCAGCAGTTTCCGCAGGGGTGAAAAACTGTTTTTT.

The J gene is TRBJ2-3, the V gene TRBV6-5, with a tentative D call TRBD2 (7 bases). The CDR3 has 14 residues. CDR1 is MNHEY and CDR2 is SVGAGI in the germline V gene. Between the trimmed V and J ends, which lost 10 bases and 2 bases, there was a span of 16 bases. The CDR3 region is CATLRGGHTDTQYF. CDR3 DNA: TGTGCCACCCTGAGGGGGGGGCACACAGATACGCAGTATTTT.

The V gene is TRBV5-6, the J gene TRBJ1-1; 8 bases are a match to TRBD1. The CDR3 is made up of 14 amino acids. V lost 4 bases, J lost 4 bases, and 6 bases stayed unmatched. CDR1 SGHDT and CDR2 YYEEEE come from the germline V gene. Written as DNA, the CDR3 is TGTGCCAGCAGCCATTCTGACAGGGGCACTGAAGCTTTCTTT. Translating gives CASSHSDRGTEAFF.

V usage is TRBV5-1 and J usage is TRBJ1-1; D gene ambiguous. Germline assignment: CDR1 SGHRS and CDR2 YFSETQ. The V gene lost 0 bases and the J gene lost 3 bases, with 15 bases spanning the gap. This CDR3 comprises 16 residues. Here the CDR3 DNA reads TGCGCCAGCAGCTTGGATGTTGGCAGAACCTACACTGAAGCTTTCTTT. This gives the protein CASSLDVGRTYTEAFF.

The V and J genes are TRBV5-1 and TRBJ1-1, with D perhaps matching TRBD1 (5 bases). From germline, CDR1 is SGHRS and CDR2 YFSETQ. Trimming cost V 3 bases and J 5 bases, with 11 bases left between them. There are 13 residues in the CDR3. The CDR3 region is CASSSGVGTEAFF. The CDR3 nucleotides read TGCGCCAGCAGCTCGGGGGTTGGGACTGAAGCTTTCTTT.

The chain recombines TRBV11-2 with TRBJ1-1; D might be TRBD1 (5 bases). Per the germline V gene, CDR1 is SGHAT and CDR2 is FQNNGV. The CDR3 runs to 13 residues. The ends were cut back, 5 bases at V and 11 bases at J, with 18 bases in the middle. The CDR3 here is CASSMERGLTAFF. In DNA form, the CDR3 reads TGTGCCAGCAGCATGGAGCGGGGCCTGACGGCTTTCTTT.

The chain carries TRBV5-1 and TRBJ2-5; TRBD2 matches at 12 bases. The CDR3 is 15 amino acids. Germline CDR1 and CDR2: SGHRS and YFSETQ. V lost 7 bases to trimming and J lost 5 bases; unmatched junction nucleotides: 9. CDR3 sequence: CASFPSGGASETQYF. The DNA for the CDR3 is TGCGCCAGCTTTCCTAGCGGGGGGGCGTCTGAGACCCAGTACTTC.

V gene TRBV6-5 combines with J gene TRBJ2-1, with 7 bases aligning to TRBD1. CDR1 and CDR2 (germline): MNHEY, SVGAGI. CDR3 length equals 13 residues. V shed 5 bases, J shed 9 bases, and the junction held 7 bases outside the gene matches. The CDR3 region is CASSRQGASEQFF. The DNA of the CDR3 is TGTGCCAGCAGTCGACAGGGAGCCAGTGAGCAGTTCTTC.

CDR3 region: CASRLASYNEQFF. In DNA form, the CDR3 reads TGTGCCAGCAGACTAGCTTCCTACAATGAGCAGTTCTTC. V is TRBV6-5 and J is TRBJ2-1; the D gene is possibly TRBD2 (6 bases). This CDR3 is built from 13 residues. Germline CDR1 reads MNHEY; CDR2 reads SVGAGI. V lost 6 bases to trimming and J lost 1 base, with 7 bases between them.

The CDR3: CASSFERRQSYNEQFF. In DNA, the CDR3 is TGTGCCAGCAGTTTCGAGAGGAGACAGAGTTACAATGAGCAGTTCTTC. The genes are TRBV2 and TRBJ2-1, with D maybe TRBD1 (5 bases). V shed 5 bases and J shed 4 bases, with 18 bases lying between them. The length of the CDR3 is 16 residues. In germline, CDR1 is SNHLY, CDR2 FYNNEI.

The chain has TRBV2 and TRBJ1-2; D might be TRBD1 (5 bases). Germline loops: CDR1 SNHLY, CDR2 FYNNEI. CDR3 size: 16 residues. The ends were cut back, 3 bases at V and 0 bases at J, with 14 bases in the middle. The CDR3 nucleotides are TGTGCCAGCAGTGAGGGTCGCGGGGGTACTAACTATGGCTACACCTTC. It encodes CASSEGRGGTNYGYTF.

CDR3 amino acids: CASSYAAGRAYEQYV. The CDR3 DNA reads TGTGCCAGCAGTTACGCAGCAGGCCGAGCCTACGAGCAGTACGTC. The chain is built from TRBV6-5 and TRBJ2-7; D ambiguous. Between the trimmed V and J ends, which lost 2 bases and 2 bases, there was a span of 13 bases. Germline V gene data show CDR1 as MNHEY and CDR2 as SVGAGI. The length of the CDR3 is 15 residues.

The genes are TRBV5-8 and TRBJ2-1, with 13 bases matching TRBD2. Trimming at V came to 4 bases and at J to 3 bases, leaving 7 bases not matched to a gene. Germline loops: CDR1 SGHTS, CDR2 YDEGEE. The CDR3 is 17 amino acids. Here the CDR3 DNA reads TGTGCCAGCAGCGGGACCCGGACTAGCGGGGGCTACAATGAGCAGTTCTTC. Its translation: CASSGTRTSGGYNEQFF.

This sequence joins TRBV4-2 and TRBJ1-1, with D hard to call. Germline loops: CDR1 LGHNA, CDR2 YNFKEQ. Deletions cut 0 bases from V and 4 bases from J, with 12 bases between. This CDR3 comprises 15 residues. In nucleotides, the CDR3 is TGTGCCAGCAGCCAAGATCCGGGTTCAAGCACTGAAGCTTTCTTT. It yields the protein CASSQDPGSSTEAFF.

The chain joins TRBV5-5 to TRBJ1-1; unclear D gene. Germline CDR1 reads SGHKS; CDR2 reads YYEKEE (reference sequence). V gave up 0 bases and J gave up 0 bases, with 9 bases separating them. The CDR3 is 15 residues long. The CDR3 DNA sequence: TGTGCCAGCAGCTTGGAATCGAGAATGAACACTGAAGCTTTCTTT. It specifies CASSLESRMNTEAFF.

The chain combines TRBV15 with TRBJ2-7, with D possibly being TRBD2 (7 bases). V was cut by 4 bases and J by 3 bases, with 16 bases left in between. CDR1 LNHNV and CDR2 YYDKDF come from the germline V gene (reference sequence). The CDR3 is 15 amino acids. The CDR3 nucleotides are TGTGCCACCAGCACGGGCGGGGGCCTTCTCTACGAGCAGTACTTC. Its translation: CATSTGGGLLYEQYF.

The chain employs TRBV23-1 and TRBJ2-7; 7 positions agree with TRBD1. TRBV23-1 is designated an ORF whose function remains uncertain. With 4 bases clipped from V and 9 bases from J, the junction kept 18 bases outside the gene matches. The CDR3 is made up of 16 amino acids. For the CDR3, the DNA is TGCGCCAGCAGTCCACCCCTCGGGACAGCCGGATTTGGGCAGTACGTC. As protein: CASSPPLGTAGFGQYV.

As to this clone: At one end the junction does not follow the germline gene, possibly because of a read error. V is TRBV6-1 and J is TRBJ1-2, with 7 bases identical to TRBD1. The CDR3 extends over 12 amino acids. CDR1 and CDR2 (germline): MNHNS, SASEGT. The CDR3 nucleotides are TGTGCCAGCAGTGAACTTAACCGGGACAGTTCTTTC. Translating it yields CASSELNRDSSF.

The genes are TRBV5-6 and TRBJ1-2; tentatively, D is TRBD1 (5 bases). V shed 5 bases and J shed 4 bases, with 9 bases lying between them. Germline assignment: CDR1 SGHDT and CDR2 YYEEEE. The CDR3 is 12 residues long. In nucleotides, the CDR3 is TGTGCCAGCAGACGCGACAGCTATGGCTACACCTTC. Translating gives CASRRDSYGYTF.

The chain has TRBV14 and TRBJ2-1, with 9 bases identical to TRBD1. Germline V gene data show CDR1 as SGHDN and CDR2 as FVKESK. The CDR3 runs 15 residues. With 4 bases clipped from V and 3 bases from J, the junction kept 4 bases outside the gene matches. The CDR3: CASSRRQGVYNEQFF. The CDR3 bases are TGTGCCAGCAGCCGGCGACAGGGGGTCTACAATGAGCAGTTCTTC. Filled out from reference TRBV14 and TRBJ2-1, the complete variable domain reads EAGVTQFPSHSVIEKGQTVTLRCDPISGHDNLYWYRRVMGKEIKFLLHFVKESKQDESGMPNNRFLAERTGGTYSTLKVQPAELEDSGVYFCASSRRQGVYNEQFFGPGTRLTVL.

V usage is TRBV4-2 and J usage is TRBJ1-5; 9 nucleotides match TRBD1. Germline assignment: CDR1 LGHNA and CDR2 YNFKEQ. V dropped 3 bases and J dropped 4; count of bases not matched to a gene: 4. This CDR3 comprises 15 residues. CDR3: CASSHTQGANQPQHF. The CDR3 bases are TGTGCCAGCAGCCACACACAGGGGGCGAATCAGCCCCAGCATTTT.

This clone appeared once. The chain employs TRBV14 and TRBJ2-7; 7 positions match TRBD2. This CDR3 contains 15 residues. The V gene end was trimmed by 3 bases and the J gene end by 2 bases; junction bases not matched to a gene: 7. Germline CDR1 and CDR2: SGHDN and FVKESK. The CDR3 DNA follows: TGTGCCAGCAGCCATCCTGGGGGGGGGACCTACGAGCAGTACTTC. Its translation is CASSHPGGGTYEQYF.

The genes are TRBV5-1 and TRBJ2-1; 7 bases agree with TRBD2. Losses at the gene ends were 9 bases for V and 9 bases for J; bases not matched to a gene: 9. CDR1 and CDR2 from the germline V gene are SGHRS and YFSETQ. This CDR3 region has 12 residues. This chain's CDR3 is CATRRDYGEQFF. In nucleotides, the CDR3 is TGCGCCACTCGGCGGGACTACGGTGAGCAGTTCTTC.